The 20 T cell receptor beta chains below come from one sample, sequenced in a study of cytomegalovirus exposure and HLA in healthy donors. The PCR ran on 60 Vbeta and 13 Jbeta primers. The data were produced by immunoSEQ multiplex PCR, yet TCRdb's version contains in-frame clones alone and is incomplete. The sample carries 95,000 to 130,000 clones, under 90% recorded once. The source material was PBMCs. These receptors came from a woman aged 30 to 39 in good health and CMV-seronegative.

This rearrangement joins TRBV4-1 to TRBJ1-2; D is possibly TRBD1 (5 bases). V was trimmed by 1 base and J by 8 bases, leaving 17 bases between them. Germline lookup yields CDR1 MGHRA and CDR2 YSYEKL. This CDR3 has 15 amino acids. CDR3 bases: TGCGCCAGCAGCCAAGTCTCCGGCCAGGGAGGGGGCTACACCTTC. Residues: CASSQVSGQGGGYTF.

The genes are TRBV6-1 and TRBJ1-3, with D tentatively TRBD1 (6 bases). This CDR3 is built from 14 residues. The germline V gene encodes CDR1 MNHNS and CDR2 SASEGT. V was clipped by 6 bases and J by 1 base, with 10 bases between them. Here the CDR3 reads CASRAGESGNTIYF. The DNA for the CDR3 is TGTGCCAGCAGGGCAGGGGAGTCTGGAAACACCATATATTTT.

This clone was counted only a few times. V usage is TRBV28 and J usage is TRBJ2-1, with 8 bases aligning to TRBD2. Trimming took 5 bases from V and 10 from J; bases not matched to a gene: 13. The CDR3 is 15 amino acids. CDR1 and CDR2 (germline): MDHEN, SYDVKM. CDR3 coding DNA: TGTGCCAGCAGTACCGCTGGGCTAGCGGGCCGAGAGCAGTTCTTC. Translation: CASSTAGLAGREQFF.

The CDR3 bases are TGCGCCAGCAGCTTCGAAGGGGCCTACGAGCAGTACTTC. Protein: CASSFEGAYEQYF. The rearrangement joins TRBV5-1 to TRBJ2-5, with a tentative D call TRBD1 (5 bases). The J call may not be correct, given that the DNA end is closer to TRBJ2-7. This CDR3 region has 13 residues. Germline V gene sequence: CDR1 SGHRS, CDR2 YFSETQ.

This chain uses TRBV9 with TRBJ2-5; 10 bases fit TRBD2. Germline V gene data show CDR1 as SGDLS and CDR2 as YYNGEE. This CDR3 spans 14 amino acids. V gave up 4 bases and J gave up 3 bases; unmatched junction bases: 3. CDR3 nucleotide sequence: TGTGCCAGCAGCCCTCTAGCGGGAGAAGAGACCCAGTACTTC. This codes for CASSPLAGEETQYF.

The rearrangement uses TRBV2 and TRBJ2-2; a possible D gene is TRBD2 (6 bases). The germline V gene encodes CDR1 SNHLY and CDR2 FYNNEI. There are 15 residues in the CDR3. Between the trimmed V and J ends, which lost 2 bases and 5 bases, there was a span of 12 bases. The CDR3 sequence: CASSEKGAGTGELFF. CDR3 bases: TGTGCCAGCAGTGAAAAGGGCGCGGGGACCGGGGAGCTGTTTTTT.

This clone appeared a single time. This chain connects TRBV11-1 to TRBJ2-5, with D possibly TRBD2 on 6 matching bases. The J call may be wrong; the DNA end is better matched by TRBJ2-7. Germline V CDR1 and CDR2: SGHAT, FQDESV (reference sequence). The CDR3 contains 14 residues. The DNA of the CDR3 is TGTGCCAGCAGCCTTGCCGGGAGCTCCTACGAGCAGTACTTC. Protein sequence: CASSLAGSSYEQYF.

V and J are TRBV19 and TRBJ2-2; the match to TRBD2 covers 9 bases. The V gene's germline CDR1 is LNHDA and CDR2 SQIVND (reference sequence). After removal of 1 base from V and 6 bases from J, the junction contained 6 bases not matched to a gene. This CDR3 contains 16 residues. The CDR3 bases are TGTGCCAGTAGTATAGTAGCGGGAGATGGTTCCGGGGAGCTGTTTTTT. This gives the protein CASSIVAGDGSGELFF.

The genes are TRBV28 and TRBJ2-7, with D possibly matching TRBD1 (5 bases). The CDR3 totals 13 residues. The germline V gene has CDR1 MDHEN and CDR2 SYDVKM. V was trimmed by 5 bases and J by 6 bases, leaving 14 bases between them. The CDR3 loop reads CASSPALGLEQYF. Here the CDR3 DNA reads TGTGCCAGCAGTCCAGCTTTGGGGCTCGAGCAGTACTTC. Complete variable domain (other parts from reference TRBV28 and TRBJ2-7): DVKVTQSSRYLVKRTGEKVFLECVQDMDHENMFWYRQDPGLGLRLIYFSYDVKMKEKGDIPEGYSVSREKKERFSLILESASTNQTSMYLCASSPALGLEQYFGPGTRLTVT.

CDR3 in DNA: TGTGCCAGCAGCAAAGTTTTGCGGGGAGTGGGCAATCAGCCCCAGCATTTT. This codes for CASSKVLRGVGNQPQHF. The V and J genes are TRBV21-1 and TRBJ1-5. TRBV21-1 is classified as a pseudogene. The CDR3 consists of 17 residues.

The chain uses TRBV7-2 and TRBJ2-7; 16 nucleotides agree with TRBD2. Unmatched junction bases numbered 10, after V lost 5 bases and J lost 3 bases. This CDR3 comprises 18 residues. The V gene's germline CDR1 is SGHTA and CDR2 FQGNSA. CDR3 nucleotide sequence: TGTGCCAGCAGCCCCCAGGGACTAGCGGGAGGGAAAGGCTACGAGCAGTACTTC. It specifies CASSPQGLAGGKGYEQYF.

The chain has TRBV10-3 and TRBJ2-7, with 11 bases matching TRBD2. The CDR3 loop spans 13 amino acids. Germline CDR1 is ENHRY and CDR2 is SYGVKD. Trimming removed 11 bases from V and 2 bases from J; junction bases left unmatched: 5. The CDR3: CASGTSGPYEQYF. In DNA form, the CDR3 reads TGTGCCTCAGGGACTAGCGGTCCCTACGAGCAGTACTTC.

With respect to this clone: This CDR3 is also generated by other DNA sequences in the sample. The gene calls are TRBV19 and TRBJ2-7; 7 nucleotides line up with TRBD1. The CDR3 totals 13 residues. Germline lookup yields CDR1 LNHDA and CDR2 SQIVND (reference sequence). V shed 6 bases, J shed 6 bases, and the junction held 8 bases outside the gene matches. The CDR3: CASSPTRGSEQYF. Here the CDR3 DNA reads TGTGCCAGTAGCCCAACCAGGGGGAGCGAGCAGTACTTC.

The V and J genes are TRBV2 and TRBJ1-4; D gene ambiguous. CDR1 is SNHLY and CDR2 is FYNNEI in the germline V gene. Trimming left V 6 bases short and J 3 bases short, with 14 bases between. This CDR3 comprises 15 residues. The CDR3 region has the DNA TGTGCCAGCAGCATTGCGTCCAGGCCTAATGAAAAACTGTTTTTT. It is translated as CASSIASRPNEKLFF.

In regard to this clone: One end of the junction does not line up with germline, which may come from a read error. The same CDR3 can be traced to other DNA sequences in this sample. The chain couples TRBV4-3 to TRBJ2-7; D perhaps matches TRBD1 (6 bases). Germline CDR1 reads LGHNA; CDR2 reads YSLEER. The CDR3 loop spans 14 amino acids. CDR3: CASSQSGEGYEQYF. Written as DNA, the CDR3 is TGCGCCAGCAGCCAGTCAGGGGAAGGTTACGAGCAGTACTTT.

The CDR3 bases are TGTGCCAGTAGTAGGGAAAGGGAGGCTCAGCCCCAGCATTTT. Encoded protein: CASSREREAQPQHF. The chain employs TRBV19 and TRBJ1-5; D unresolved. This CDR3 has 14 residues. The germline gives CDR1 LNHDA, CDR2 SQIVND (reference sequence). V lost 4 bases and J 6 bases, leaving 13 bases between the germline ends.

This chain uses TRBV5-5 with TRBJ2-7; 11 positions match TRBD1. Per the germline V gene, CDR1 is SGHKS and CDR2 is YYEKEE (reference sequence). The CDR3 is 16 residues long. The J segment lost 5 bases and the V segment lost 0 bases, leaving 7 bases of the junction unmatched. CDR3 loop: CASSLEGGQGVHEQYF. CDR3 coding DNA: TGTGCCAGCAGCTTGGAAGGGGGACAGGGGGTCCACGAGCAGTACTTC.

The chain recombines TRBV10-3 with TRBJ2-3; 10 bases match TRBD2. The germline gives CDR1 ENHRY, CDR2 SYGVKD. The CDR3 runs to 17 residues. Trimming took 2 bases from V and 0 from J; bases not matched to a gene: 5. The CDR3 loop is CAISEPKTSGSTDTQYF. As DNA, the CDR3 is TGTGCCATCAGTGAGCCAAAGACTAGCGGGAGCACAGATACGCAGTATTTT.

Only one count was recorded for this clone. The V call is TRBV19, the J call TRBJ2-5; 10 bases line up with TRBD2. V dropped 5 bases and J dropped 2; count of bases not matched to a gene: 5. The length of the CDR3 is 15 residues. CDR1 is LNHDA, CDR2 SQIVND, per germline (reference sequence). The CDR3 nucleotides are TGTGCCAGTAGTTTCGGGACTAGCGCACAAGAGACCCAGTACTTC. This sequence encodes CASSFGTSAQETQYF. Based on the CDR3 plus reference TRBV19 and TRBJ2-5, the full variable domain is DGGITQSPKYLFRKEGQNVTLSCEQNLNHDAMYWYRQDPGQGLRLIYYSQIVNDFQKGDIAEGYSVSREKKESFPLTVTSAQKNPTAFYLCASSFGTSAQETQYFGPGTRLLVL.

The genes are TRBV6-6 and TRBJ2-7; D perhaps matches TRBD2 (6 bases). Germline V gene sequence: CDR1 MNHNY, CDR2 SVGAGI (reference sequence). The V gene lost 11 bases and the J gene lost 2 bases, with 16 bases spanning the gap. The CDR3 covers 13 residues. Written as DNA, the CDR3 is TGTGCCGTCGGAGTGCGGGGCCCCTACGAGCAGTACTTC. Residues: CAVGVRGPYEQYF.